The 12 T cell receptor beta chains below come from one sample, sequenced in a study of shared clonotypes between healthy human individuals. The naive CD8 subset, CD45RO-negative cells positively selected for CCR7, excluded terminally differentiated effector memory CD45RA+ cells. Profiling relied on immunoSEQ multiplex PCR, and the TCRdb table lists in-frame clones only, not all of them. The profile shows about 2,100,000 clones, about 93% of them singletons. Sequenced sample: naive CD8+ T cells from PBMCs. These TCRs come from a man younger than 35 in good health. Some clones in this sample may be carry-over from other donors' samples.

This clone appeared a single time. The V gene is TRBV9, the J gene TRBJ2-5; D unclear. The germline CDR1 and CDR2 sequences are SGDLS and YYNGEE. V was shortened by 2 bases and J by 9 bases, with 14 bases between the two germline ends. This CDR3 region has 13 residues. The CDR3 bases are TGTGCCAGCAGCGTGACTGGTAATTCAGCCCAGTACTTC. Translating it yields CASSVTGNSAQYF.

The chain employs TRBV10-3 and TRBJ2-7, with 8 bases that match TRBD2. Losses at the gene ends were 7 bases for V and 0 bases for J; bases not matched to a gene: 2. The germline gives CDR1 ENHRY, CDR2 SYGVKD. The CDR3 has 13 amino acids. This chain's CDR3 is CAITTSDSYEQYF. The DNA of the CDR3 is TGTGCCATCACGACTAGCGACTCCTACGAGCAGTACTTC.

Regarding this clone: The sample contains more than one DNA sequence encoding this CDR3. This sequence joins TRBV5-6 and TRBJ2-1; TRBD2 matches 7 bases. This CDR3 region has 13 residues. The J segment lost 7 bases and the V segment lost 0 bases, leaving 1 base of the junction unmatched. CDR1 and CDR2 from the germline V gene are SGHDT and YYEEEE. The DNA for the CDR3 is TGTGCCAGCAGCTTGGGGACTAGTAATGAGCAGTTCTTC. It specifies CASSLGTSNEQFF.

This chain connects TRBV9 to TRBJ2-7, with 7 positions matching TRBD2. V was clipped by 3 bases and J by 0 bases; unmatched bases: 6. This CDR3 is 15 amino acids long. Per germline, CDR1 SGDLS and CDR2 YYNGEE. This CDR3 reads CASSGGDYLSYEQYF. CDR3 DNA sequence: TGTGCCAGCAGCGGAGGGGACTACCTCTCCTACGAGCAGTACTTC. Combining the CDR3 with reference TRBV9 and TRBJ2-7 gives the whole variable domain DSGVTQTPKHLITATGQRVTLRCSPRSGDLSVYWYQQSLDQGLQFLIQYYNGEERAKGNILERFSAQQFPDLHSELNLSSLELGDSALYFCASSGGDYLSYEQYFGPGTRLTVT.

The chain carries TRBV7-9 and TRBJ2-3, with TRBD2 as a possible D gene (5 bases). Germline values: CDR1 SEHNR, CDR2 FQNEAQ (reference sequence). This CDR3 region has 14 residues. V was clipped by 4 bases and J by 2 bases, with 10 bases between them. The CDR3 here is CASSSWTATDTQYF. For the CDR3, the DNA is TGTGCCAGCAGCTCCTGGACTGCCACAGATACGCAGTATTTT.

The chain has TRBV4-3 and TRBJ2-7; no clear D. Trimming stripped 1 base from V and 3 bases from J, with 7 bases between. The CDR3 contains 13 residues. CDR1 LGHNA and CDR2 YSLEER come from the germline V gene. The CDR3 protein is CASSQGTFYEQYF. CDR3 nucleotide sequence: TGCGCCAGCAGCCAAGGTACTTTCTACGAGCAGTACTTC.

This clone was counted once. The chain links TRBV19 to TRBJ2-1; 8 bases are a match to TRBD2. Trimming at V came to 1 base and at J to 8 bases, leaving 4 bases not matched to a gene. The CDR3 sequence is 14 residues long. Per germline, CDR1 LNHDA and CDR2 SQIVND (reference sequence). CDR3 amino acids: CASSIGTSSYEQFF. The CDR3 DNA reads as TGTGCCAGTAGTATAGGGACTAGCAGTTATGAGCAGTTCTTC.

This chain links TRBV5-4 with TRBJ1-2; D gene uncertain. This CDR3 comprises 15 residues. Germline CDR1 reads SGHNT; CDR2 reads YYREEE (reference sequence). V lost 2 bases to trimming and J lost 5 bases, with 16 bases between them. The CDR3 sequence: CASSLAPTLGYGYTF. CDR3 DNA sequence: TGTGCCAGCAGCTTAGCCCCGACCTTGGGGTATGGCTACACCTTC.

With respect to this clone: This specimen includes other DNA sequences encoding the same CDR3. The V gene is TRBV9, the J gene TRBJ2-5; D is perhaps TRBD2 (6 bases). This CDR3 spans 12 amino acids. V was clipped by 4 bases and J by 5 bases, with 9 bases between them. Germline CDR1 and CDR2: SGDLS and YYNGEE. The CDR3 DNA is TGTGCCAGCAGCCCCCGGGAGGAGACCCAGTACTTC. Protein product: CASSPREETQYF.

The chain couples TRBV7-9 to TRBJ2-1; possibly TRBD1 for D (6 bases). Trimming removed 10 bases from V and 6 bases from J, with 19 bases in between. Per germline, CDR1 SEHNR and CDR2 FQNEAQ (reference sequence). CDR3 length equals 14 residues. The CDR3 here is CATNSKATGNEQFF. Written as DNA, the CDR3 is TGTGCCACCAATTCCAAGGCGACAGGCAATGAGCAGTTCTTC.

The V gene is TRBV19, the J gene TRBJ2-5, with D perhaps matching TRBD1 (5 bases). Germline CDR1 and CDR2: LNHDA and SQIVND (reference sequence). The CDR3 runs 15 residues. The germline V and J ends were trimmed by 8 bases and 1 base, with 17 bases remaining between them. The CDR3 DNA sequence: TGTGCCAGTTCCCCAAGGGGCAGAACCCAAGAGACCCAGTACTTC. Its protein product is CASSPRGRTQETQYF.

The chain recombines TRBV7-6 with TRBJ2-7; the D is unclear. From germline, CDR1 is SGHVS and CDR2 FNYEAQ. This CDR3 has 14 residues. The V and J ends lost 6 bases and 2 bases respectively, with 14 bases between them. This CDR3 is CASSRNLATYEQYF. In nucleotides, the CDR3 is TGTGCCAGCAGTCGGAACTTGGCTACCTACGAGCAGTACTTC.